What follows are 14 T cell receptor beta chains derived from one specimen sequenced in a study of Ad26.COV2.S vaccination and SARS-CoV-2 variants. Assay: immunoSEQ multiplex PCR; the TCRdb copy retains only in-frame clones and omits some. The repertoire holds about 370,000 clones, about 91% seen once, with 1.5% to 2% in the top ten. Documented treatment: over 15 received Ad26.COV2.S at low or high dose, single or two shots; 5 received placebo; per-sample allocation not given. The samples were gathered on day 63 after the first injection of vaccine or placebo. The sequences come from peripheral blood, collected in a trial of Ad26.COV2.S vaccine versus placebo. The receptor set was obtained from a person aged 18-60 years who received the Ad26.COV2.S COVID-19 vaccine or a placebo.

This chain uses TRBV5-1 with TRBJ2-1; 7 positions match TRBD2. Unmatched junction bases numbered 5, after V lost 0 bases and J lost 5 bases. The CDR3 has 15 residues. CDR1 is SGHRS and CDR2 is YFSETQ in the germline V gene. The CDR3 protein is CASSLVAGVDNEQFF. In nucleotides, the CDR3 is TGCGCCAGCAGCTTGGTTGCGGGAGTAGACAATGAGCAGTTCTTC.

This clone appeared a single time. This chain links TRBV20-1 with TRBJ2-3, with D maybe TRBD2 (5 bases). V lost 3 bases, J lost 1 base, and 11 bases lay in between. Germline values: CDR1 DFQATT, CDR2 SNEGSKA (reference sequence). This CDR3 region has 14 residues. The DNA for the CDR3 is TGCAGTGCTAGTTTTACTAGTCGCACAGATACGCAGTATTTT. Translated: CSASFTSRTDTQYF.

V usage is TRBV28 and J usage is TRBJ2-3; D might be TRBD2 (5 bases). Germline CDR1 MDHEN, CDR2 SYDVKM. CDR3 length: 17 residues. Deletions cut 3 bases from V and 5 bases from J, with 21 bases between. CDR3: CASSFGETGESIDTQYF. CDR3 sequence (DNA): TGTGCCAGCAGTTTCGGGGAGACTGGGGAGTCAATAGATACGCAGTATTTT.

This clone was counted between two and nine times. This chain links TRBV7-2 with TRBJ2-1, with a possible D match to TRBD2 (7 bases). The CDR3 totals 15 residues. Trimming cost V 5 bases and J 9 bases, with 20 bases left between them. Looked up from germline, CDR1 is SGHTA and CDR2 is FQGNSA. The CDR3 bases are TGTGCCAGCAGCCTAGGGGGAGGGCCTTCGGGTGAGCAGTTCTTC. Its translation: CASSLGGGPSGEQFF.

The rearrangement joins TRBV18 to TRBJ2-1; 8 positions match TRBD1. Germline values: CDR1 KGHSH, CDR2 LQKENI. V gave up 5 bases and J gave up 5 bases; unmatched junction bases: 5. CDR3 length: 14 residues. For the CDR3, the DNA is TGTGCCAGCTCAGACAGGGGAATACACAATGAGCAGTTCTTC. Its translation: CASSDRGIHNEQFF.

This chain connects TRBV12-3 or TRBV12-4 to TRBJ2-2; D is perhaps TRBD1 or TRBD2 (5 bases each). Trimming took 6 bases from V and 4 from J, leaving 9 bases between them. This CDR3 contains 13 residues. CDR3 DNA sequence: TGTGCCAGCAGCGGGACCACCACCGGGGAGCTGTTTTTT. Its translation is CASSGTTTGELFF.

CDR3 residues: CASSFLTGTSRTDTQYF. The DNA of the CDR3 is TGCGCCAGCAGCTTTTTGACCGGGACTAGTCGAACAGATACGCAGTATTTT. The chain uses TRBV5-1 and TRBJ2-3, with 8 bases that match TRBD2. This CDR3 spans 17 amino acids. CDR1 is SGHRS, CDR2 YFSETQ, per germline. The J segment lost 3 bases and the V segment lost 2 bases, leaving 11 bases of the junction unmatched.

V and J are TRBV13 and TRBJ2-1; D may be TRBD2 (6 bases). V lost 1 base and J 7 bases, leaving 14 bases between the germline ends. The CDR3 is made up of 15 amino acids. Germline-derived CDR1 and CDR2 are PRHDT and FYEKMQ (reference sequence). The CDR3 is CASSLVSGLGNEQFF. The DNA for the CDR3 is TGTGCCAGCAGCTTAGTTAGCGGTCTGGGAAATGAGCAGTTCTTC.

This clone was counted once. The chain recombines TRBV15 with TRBJ1-4; 11 positions match TRBD1. This CDR3 spans 14 amino acids. Losses at the gene ends were 5 bases for V and 11 bases for J; bases not matched to a gene: 7. Germline values: CDR1 LNHNV, CDR2 YYDKDF (reference sequence). The CDR3 loop reads CATSEDRGLNKLFF. The CDR3 DNA follows: TGTGCCACCAGCGAGGACAGGGGGCTGAATAAACTGTTTTTT.

This chain connects TRBV7-8 to TRBJ2-3, with TRBD1 as a possible D gene (5 bases). V dropped 2 bases and J dropped 1 base, with 16 bases sitting between them. Germline V gene sequence: CDR1 SGHVS, CDR2 FQNEAQ. The CDR3 length is 17 residues. The CDR3 DNA reads as TGTGCCAGCAGCTTACAGGGCCCCGCCCTGGGCACAGATACGCAGTATTTT. Amino acid sequence: CASSLQGPALGTDTQYF. Supplemented by reference TRBV7-8 and TRBJ2-3, the full variable domain reads GAGVSQSPRYKVAKRGQDVALRCDPISGHVSLFWYQQALGQGPEFLTYFQNEAQLDKSGLPSDRFFAERPEGSVSTLKIQRTQQEDSAVYLCASSLQGPALGTDTQYFGPGTRLTVL.

The J gene is TRBJ2-7, the V gene TRBV5-5; D is undetermined. The V gene lost 0 bases and the J gene lost 0 bases, with 13 bases spanning the gap. Germline lookup yields CDR1 SGHKS and CDR2 YYEKEE (reference sequence). The CDR3 runs to 16 residues. CDR3 nucleotides: TGTGCCAGCAGCTTGGCGGCAGGCACGACCTCCTACGAGCAGTACTTC. This sequence encodes CASSLAAGTTSYEQYF.

This chain links TRBV11-3 with TRBJ2-2; 7 nucleotides align to TRBD1. The germline gives CDR1 SGHNT, CDR2 YENEEA. CDR3 length equals 15 residues. Trimming at V came to 4 bases and at J to 2 bases, leaving 4 bases not matched to a gene. The CDR3 nucleotides are TGTGCCAGCAGCTCCCGGGACAGCAACACCGGGGAGCTGTTTTTT. Translated: CASSSRDSNTGELFF.

The gene calls are TRBV19 and TRBJ1-5; no reliable D call. CDR1 is LNHDA and CDR2 is SQIVND in the germline V gene (reference sequence). There are 14 residues in the CDR3. Trimming pared 6 bases from V and 6 bases from J, leaving 15 bases between. CDR3 nucleotide sequence: TGTGCCAGTAGGGACCTCGCGGGGAGTCAGCCCCAGCATTTT. Translating it yields CASRDLAGSQPQHF.

This chain connects TRBV7-6 to TRBJ2-1, with 8 bases that match TRBD2. Germline lookup yields CDR1 SGHVS and CDR2 FNYEAQ. CDR3 length: 16 amino acids. V lost 3 bases to trimming and J lost 4 bases; unmatched junction nucleotides: 8. CDR3 sequence: CASSFSAGVRYNEQFF. DNA of the CDR3: TGTGCCAGCAGCTTCTCAGCGGGAGTTAGGTACAATGAGCAGTTCTTC.